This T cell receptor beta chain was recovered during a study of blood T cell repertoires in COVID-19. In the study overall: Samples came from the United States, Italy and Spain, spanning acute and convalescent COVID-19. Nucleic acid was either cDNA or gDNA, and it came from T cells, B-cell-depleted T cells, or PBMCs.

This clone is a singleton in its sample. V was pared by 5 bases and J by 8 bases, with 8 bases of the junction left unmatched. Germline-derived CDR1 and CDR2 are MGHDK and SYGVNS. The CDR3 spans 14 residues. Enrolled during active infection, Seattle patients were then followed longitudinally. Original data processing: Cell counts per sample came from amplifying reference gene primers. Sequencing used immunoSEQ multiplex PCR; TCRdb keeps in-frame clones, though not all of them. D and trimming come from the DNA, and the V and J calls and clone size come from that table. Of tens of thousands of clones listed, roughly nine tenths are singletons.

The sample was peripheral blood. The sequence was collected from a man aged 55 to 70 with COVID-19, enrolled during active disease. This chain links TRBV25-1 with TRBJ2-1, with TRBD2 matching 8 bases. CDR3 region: CASSISGGSHEQFF. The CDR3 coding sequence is TGTGCCAGCAGTATTTCGGGAGGGAGCCATGAGCAGTTCTTC.